The subject of this entry is one TCR beta chain. Its antigen is as yet unknown. The entry originates in a study of cytomegalovirus exposure and HLA in healthy donors. Study at large: Later analysis reported that the roughly 120 validation repertoires shared the platform of the 600 to 750 first-cohort repertoires.

Here immunoSEQ multiplex PCR was the method, and the copy in TCRdb shows in-frame clones only, minus some. This sample has some 67,000 clones; approximately 94% occur once, and the top ten carry 1%. General study results and limits: With high specificity and sensitivity, the classifier reportedly diagnosed cytomegalovirus status.

The sequenced sample was PBMCs. The receptor's source is a woman between 18 and 29 years old in good health and CMV-seronegative.

The CDR3 protein is CATSGPNYNEQFF. The CDR3 DNA follows: TGTGCCACTAGCGGACCGAATTACAATGAGCAGTTCTTC. The chain couples TRBV28 to TRBJ2-1; 7 bases map to TRBD2. In germline, CDR1 is MDHEN, CDR2 SYDVKM. V trimming: 10 bases; J trimming: 4 bases; junction bases outside the gene matches: 7. The CDR3 length is 13 residues.